What follows describes a single TCR beta chain. As yet, its antigen is unknown. This sample is part of a study of shared clonotypes between healthy human individuals. Study background: Donor composition was a couple of women and three men, aged 18 to 49.

Per the original methods: ImmunoSEQ yielded junction-only sequences lacking quality scores, so filtering differed. TCRdb's table, derived via immunoSEQ multiplex PCR, lists solely in-frame clones and lacks some. From that table come the V and J calls and clone size; the DNA was used to work out D and trimming. The sample yields around 1.1 million clones, approximately 80% seen once. Findings and limits, study-wide: Estimated clonotype richness was generally higher in naive than memory subsets. The study sampled only blood, and tissue repertoires likely differ.

The V gene's germline CDR1 is LNHDA and CDR2 SQIVND (reference sequence). CDR3 length: 15 amino acids. Trimming pared 4 bases from V and 9 bases from J, leaving 19 bases between. This TCR was recovered from a man aged 18 to 29 in good health. Some clones in this sample may be carry-over from other donors' samples. Material: memory CD4+ T cells from PBMCs. The sample's subset: CD45RA-negative fraction. J is TRBJ2-1 and V is TRBV19; a weak D match, TRBD2 (5 bases). The CDR3 here is CASSTDLLGRSEQFF. CDR3 coding DNA: TGTGCCAGTAGTACGGACCTACTAGGTCGAAGTGAGCAGTTCTTC.